A single T cell receptor beta chain is shown here with its context. The entry originates in a study of control samples from healthy donors and cancer patients. V lost 3 bases and J 7 bases, leaving 18 bases between the germline ends. The CDR3 sequence is 16 residues long. Per the germline V gene, CDR1 is LGHNA and CDR2 is YNFKEQ. Some clones are missing from TCRdb's copy, which holds only in-frame ones; the method was immunoSEQ multiplex PCR. The sample lists about 130,000 clones, 90% to 95% occurring once. Input material: PBMCs. The rearrangement uses TRBV4-2 and TRBJ2-2; D might be TRBD2 (6 bases). The sequence derives from a man between 60 and 75 years old with colorectal cancer. The CDR3 reads CASSHPGGSSGGELFF. For the CDR3, the DNA is TGTGCCAGCAGCCACCCTGGGGGGTCTTCGGGCGGGGAGCTGTTTTTT.